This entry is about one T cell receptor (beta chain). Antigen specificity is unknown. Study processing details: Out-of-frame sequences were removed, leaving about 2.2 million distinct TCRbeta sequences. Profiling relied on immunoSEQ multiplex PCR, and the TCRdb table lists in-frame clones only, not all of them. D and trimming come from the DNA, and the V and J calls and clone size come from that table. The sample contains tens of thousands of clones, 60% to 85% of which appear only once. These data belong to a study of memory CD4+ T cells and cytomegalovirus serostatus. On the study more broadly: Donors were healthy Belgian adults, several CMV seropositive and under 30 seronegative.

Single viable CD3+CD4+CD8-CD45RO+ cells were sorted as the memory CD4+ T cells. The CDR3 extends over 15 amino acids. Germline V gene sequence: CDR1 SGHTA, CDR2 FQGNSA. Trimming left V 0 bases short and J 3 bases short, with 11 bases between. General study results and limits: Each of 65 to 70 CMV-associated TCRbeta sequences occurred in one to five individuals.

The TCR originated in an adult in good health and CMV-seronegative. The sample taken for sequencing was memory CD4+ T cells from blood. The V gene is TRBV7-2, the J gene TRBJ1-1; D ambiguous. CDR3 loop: CASSLAMGSYTEAFF. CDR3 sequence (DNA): TGTGCCAGCAGCTTAGCGATGGGGTCCTACACTGAAGCTTTCTTT.